Each of the 29 T cell receptor beta chains below was sequenced from the same sample in a study of PD-1 blockade in classical Hodgkin lymphoma. Following autologous stem cell transplantation, relapse occurred in every patient, and exposure to brentuximab vedotin varied. Assay: immunoSEQ multiplex PCR; the TCRdb copy retains only in-frame clones and omits some. This sample yields fewer than 30,000 clones, of which roughly 78% are seen a single time; 11% belongs to the top ten. Specimen: peripheral blood mononuclear cells (PBMCs), collected before the second cycle of nivolumab. The receptors here all came from a human donor with classical Hodgkin lymphoma.

This sequence joins TRBV6-5 and TRBJ1-2; 7 positions agree with TRBD1. The CDR3 covers 15 residues. The germline CDR1 and CDR2 sequences are MNHEY and SVGAGI. The V gene end was trimmed by 1 base and the J gene end by 7 bases; junction bases not matched to a gene: 9. CDR3 sequence: CASSYLQGLKTGYTF. The CDR3 nucleotides read TGTGCCAGCAGTTACTTACAGGGGCTTAAAACTGGCTACACCTTC.

This clone was detected a few times. V gene TRBV2 combines with J gene TRBJ1-5; D remains ambiguous. CDR1 and CDR2 (germline): SNHLY, FYNNEI. Between the trimmed V and J ends, which lost 8 bases and 6 bases, there was a span of 14 bases. The CDR3 is 13 residues long. CDR3 sequence: CASRATYLQPQHF. The CDR3 bases are TGTGCCAGCCGGGCAACCTACCTTCAGCCCCAGCATTTT.

This chain joins TRBV29-1 and TRBJ2-7, with D tentatively TRBD1 or TRBD2 (6 bases each). The V gene lost 4 bases and the J gene lost 3 bases, with 16 bases spanning the gap. CDR1 and CDR2 from the germline V gene are SQVTM and ANQGSEA. This CDR3 comprises 14 residues. The DNA of the CDR3 is TGCAGCGTTGCTAAGGGGGGCCAGATCTACGAGCAGTACTTC. It codes for CSVAKGGQIYEQYF.

The rearrangement uses TRBV6-4 and TRBJ2-3; TRBD2 matches 9 bases. The CDR3 runs to 16 residues. V was pared by 2 bases and J by 2 bases, with 5 bases of the junction left unmatched. Germline-derived CDR1 and CDR2 are MRHNA and SNTAGT. CDR3 protein: CASSDGGGGATDTQYF. The CDR3 DNA sequence: TGTGCCAGCAGTGACGGGGGCGGGGGGGCCACAGATACGCAGTATTTT.

The V and J genes are TRBV6-9 and TRBJ2-3, with unresolved D. V was cut by 3 bases and J by 5 bases, with 6 bases left in between. Germline V lookup: CDR1 MNHGY, CDR2 SVAAGI. This CDR3 region has 12 residues. CDR3 nucleotide sequence: TGTGCCAGCAGTTACCCGGGAGATACGCAGTATTTT. It yields the protein CASSYPGDTQYF.

V is TRBV2 and J is TRBJ2-7; 8 bases fit TRBD1. The CDR3 is 15 amino acids. Trimming at V came to 1 base and at J to 3 bases, leaving 5 bases not matched to a gene. Germline V gene lookup returns CDR1 SNHLY and CDR2 FYNNEI. CDR3 in DNA: TGTGCCAGCAGTGAAGGGCACAGGGGGGACTACGAGCAGTACTTC. Protein sequence: CASSEGHRGDYEQYF.

CDR3 nucleotides: TGTGCCAGCAGCTTTCTAATGAGGGATGAGCAGTTCTTC. It encodes CASSFLMRDEQFF. The J gene is TRBJ2-1, the V gene TRBV5-6; D possibly corresponds to TRBD2 (5 bases). The CDR3 has 13 residues. CDR1 is SGHDT, CDR2 YYEEEE, per germline. V was shortened by 2 bases and J by 8 bases, with 11 bases between the two germline ends. The full variable domain, completed using reference TRBV5-6 and TRBJ2-1, is DAGVTQSPTHLIKTRGQQVTLRCSPKSGHDTVSWYQQALGQGPQFIFQYYEEEERQRGNFPDRFSGHQFPNYSSELNVNALLLGDSALYLCASSFLMRDEQFFGPGTRLTVL.

Of note for this clone: This same CDR3 is encoded by further DNA sequences in the sample. The genes are TRBV6-5 and TRBJ1-2; D is unresolved. Germline CDR1 and CDR2: MNHEY and SVGAGI. This CDR3 is built from 14 residues. Trimming took off 5 bases at V and 2 bases at J, with 12 bases between the two ends. The CDR3 loop is CASSPPFPNYGYTF. The CDR3 DNA follows: TGTGCCAGCAGTCCGCCTTTCCCGAACTATGGCTACACCTTC.

The chain has TRBV5-4 and TRBJ2-1, with 10 bases that match TRBD2. V dropped 4 bases and J dropped 7; count of bases not matched to a gene: 2. CDR3 size: 13 residues. Germline loops: CDR1 SGHNT, CDR2 YYREEE (reference sequence). The CDR3 region has the DNA TGTGCCAGCAGCGTGGGACTAGCGAATGAGCAGTTCTTC. It specifies CASSVGLANEQFF.

This clone has only one observation. The chain is built from TRBV19 and TRBJ2-1; TRBD2 might be the D (7 bases). Between the trimmed V and J ends, which lost 6 bases and 7 bases, there was a span of 13 bases. Germline-derived CDR1 and CDR2 are LNHDA and SQIVND (reference sequence). CDR3 length equals 13 residues. The CDR3 DNA sequence: TGTGCCAGTAGCTTGGGGGGGCTTAATGAGCAGTTCTTC. It yields the protein CASSLGGLNEQFF.

The CDR3 DNA reads as TGCGCCAGCAGCCAAGGAGGTAGCTCCTATAATTCACCCCTCCACTTT. Encoded protein: CASSQGGSSYNSPLHF. This chain joins TRBV4-3 and TRBJ1-6; no clear D gene. This CDR3 has 16 residues. Germline assignment: CDR1 LGHNA and CDR2 YSLEER. The V gene lost 1 base and the J gene lost 0 bases, with 7 bases spanning the gap.

The V call is TRBV7-2, the J call TRBJ2-1; 10 positions agree with TRBD2. From germline, CDR1 is SGHTA and CDR2 FQGNSA. V dropped 5 bases and J dropped 13; count of bases not matched to a gene: 5. The CDR3 loop spans 12 amino acids. The CDR3 protein is CASSPAGGLQFF. Written as DNA, the CDR3 is TGTGCCAGCAGCCCAGCGGGGGGGCTTCAGTTCTTC.

V gene TRBV4-1 combines with J gene TRBJ2-2; D call uncertain. The germline V and J ends were trimmed by 3 bases and 6 bases, with 17 bases remaining between them. CDR1 MGHRA and CDR2 YSYEKL come from the germline V gene. This CDR3 comprises 16 residues. The CDR3 region is CASSQPLADLPGELFF. Written as DNA, the CDR3 is TGCGCCAGCAGCCAGCCCTTGGCGGATTTACCCGGGGAGCTGTTTTTT.

The CDR3 region is CASSLARQGRRETQYF. CDR3 DNA sequence: TGTGCCAGCAGCTTAGCTCGGCAGGGGCGAAGAGAGACCCAGTACTTC. The rearrangement joins TRBV7-2 to TRBJ2-5; D may be TRBD1 (6 bases). This CDR3 comprises 16 residues. Germline V CDR1 and CDR2: SGHTA, FQGNSA. The V gene lost 0 bases and the J gene lost 4 bases, with 15 bases spanning the gap.

The chain recombines TRBV6-1 with TRBJ1-4, with D uncertain. The CDR3 totals 15 residues. CDR1 and CDR2 (germline): MNHNS, SASEGT. Trimming took 1 base from V and 5 from J, leaving 11 bases between them. The CDR3 loop reads CASSEDGGVNEKLFF. The CDR3 region has the DNA TGTGCCAGCAGTGAAGACGGCGGAGTGAATGAAAAACTGTTTTTT.

The rearrangement links TRBV5-6 to TRBJ2-1; TRBD1 is a possible D gene (7 bases). CDR3 length: 16 amino acids. Trimming took off 1 base at V and 2 bases at J, with 13 bases between the two ends. The germline gives CDR1 SGHDT, CDR2 YYEEEE. The CDR3 DNA reads TGTGCCAGCAGCTTGTATCAGGGGGGCGCCTACAATGAGCAGTTCTTC. It specifies CASSLYQGGAYNEQFF.

A single count supports this clone. This chain links TRBV9 with TRBJ1-5; 8 positions match TRBD1. V trimming: 1 base; J trimming: 0 bases; junction bases outside the gene matches: 15. Germline V gene data show CDR1 as SGDLS and CDR2 as YYNGEE. This CDR3 spans 20 amino acids. CDR3 nucleotides: TGTGCCAGCAGCGTATCAAAGGCCGACAGGGGAGATTCTAGCAATCAGCCCCAGCATTTT. The encoded protein is CASSVSKADRGDSSNQPQHF.

V is TRBV7-9 and J is TRBJ2-2; D is unresolved. Trimming took 0 bases from V and 3 from J, leaving 2 bases between them. This CDR3 region has 13 residues. Germline CDR1 is SEHNR and CDR2 is FQNEAQ (reference sequence). CDR3 bases: TGTGCCAGCAGCTTAGCTTACACCGGGGAGCTGTTTTTT. The encoded protein is CASSLAYTGELFF.

This clone has a handful of counts. The rearrangement joins TRBV6-1 to TRBJ2-7; D is possibly TRBD1 (5 bases). Trimming shortened V by 8 bases and J by 6 bases, and 23 bases separated the two germline ends. Germline CDR1 reads MNHNS; CDR2 reads SASEGT. The CDR3 has 15 amino acids. The CDR3 here is CASRELGPFEREQYF. The CDR3 DNA reads TGTGCCAGCCGAGAGTTGGGGCCTTTCGAGCGCGAGCAGTACTTC.

The chain combines TRBV9 with TRBJ2-1, with TRBD2 matching over 13 bases. CDR1 is SGDLS and CDR2 is YYNGEE in the germline V gene. The CDR3 runs to 18 residues. V was pared by 3 bases and J by 2 bases, with 8 bases of the junction left unmatched. The CDR3 is CASSASRTSGGTYNEQFF. CDR3 DNA sequence: TGTGCCAGCAGCGCCTCAAGGACTAGCGGGGGCACCTACAATGAGCAGTTCTTC.

This clone appeared a few times. The J gene is TRBJ1-6, the V gene TRBV6-5; D unclear. Germline CDR1 reads MNHEY; CDR2 reads SVGAGI. Trimming cost V 3 bases and J 7 bases, with 13 bases left between them. The CDR3 covers 15 residues. This CDR3 is CASSYGPRSNSPLHF. The CDR3 nucleotides read TGTGCCAGCAGTTATGGTCCCAGGAGCAATTCACCCCTCCACTTT.

This clone has a handful of counts. The chain employs TRBV5-4 and TRBJ2-2; D perhaps matches TRBD1 (6 bases). Germline V CDR1 and CDR2: SGHNT, YYREEE (reference sequence). This CDR3 spans 16 amino acids. The V end lost 3 bases, the J end lost 7 bases, and 19 bases lay between the germline ends. The DNA for the CDR3 is TGTGCCAGCAGCTCCCGGTTGCAGGGGCAGGTCGGGGAGCTGTTTTTT. It specifies CASSSRLQGQVGELFF.

This chain connects TRBV19 to TRBJ1-3; D unresolved. With 6 bases removed from V and 6 bases from J, the gap between germline ends came to 24 bases. This CDR3 is 17 amino acids long. Per the germline V gene, CDR1 is LNHDA and CDR2 is SQIVND (reference sequence). In nucleotides, the CDR3 is TGTGCCAGTAGGGACCCCCGGAAAGACGTCAAGGAAAACACCATATATTTT. Residues: CASRDPRKDVKENTIYF. Based on the CDR3 plus reference TRBV19 and TRBJ1-3, the full variable domain is DGGITQSPKYLFRKEGQNVTLSCEQNLNHDAMYWYRQDPGQGLRLIYYSQIVNDFQKGDIAEGYSVSREKKESFPLTVTSAQKNPTAFYLCASRDPRKDVKENTIYFGEGSWLTVV.

The rearrangement joins TRBV19 to TRBJ1-4, with D perhaps TRBD1 (5 bases). V was trimmed by 6 bases and J by 4 bases, leaving 15 bases between them. This CDR3 has 15 amino acids. Germline V gene data show CDR1 as LNHDA and CDR2 as SQIVND (reference sequence). CDR3 nucleotides: TGTGCCAGTAGGAGGGGACTCCACAGTAATGAAAAACTGTTTTTT. This sequence encodes CASRRGLHSNEKLFF. The complete variable domain, with remaining parts taken from reference TRBV19 and TRBJ1-4, reads DGGITQSPKYLFRKEGQNVTLSCEQNLNHDAMYWYRQDPGQGLRLIYYSQIVNDFQKGDIAEGYSVSREKKESFPLTVTSAQKNPTAFYLCASRRGLHSNEKLFFGSGTQLSVL.

This rearrangement joins TRBV7-9 to TRBJ1-5, with D possibly being TRBD1 (5 bases). Germline CDR1 is SEHNR and CDR2 is FQNEAQ (reference sequence). V was shortened by 1 base and J by 4 bases, with 8 bases between the two germline ends. The CDR3 runs 14 residues. The CDR3 protein is CASSLGGGNQPQHF. Here the CDR3 DNA reads TGTGCCAGCAGCTTAGGCGGGGGAAATCAGCCCCAGCATTTT.

This clone was seen only once. V gene TRBV4-3 combines with J gene TRBJ2-2; weak D call: TRBD2 (5 bases). The V end lost 3 bases, the J end lost 0 bases, and 8 bases lay between the germline ends. Germline V lookup: CDR1 LGHNA, CDR2 YSLEER. This CDR3 is 15 amino acids long. The CDR3 region is CASSQTGANTGELFF. In nucleotides, the CDR3 is TGCGCCAGCAGCCAGACCGGGGCGAACACCGGGGAGCTGTTTTTT.

The CDR3 sequence: CASSLAPGQGWNYGYTF. CDR3 in DNA: TGTGCCAGCAGCTTAGCTCCCGGACAGGGCTGGAACTATGGCTACACCTTC. This chain joins TRBV7-2 and TRBJ1-2, with TRBD1 identical over 8 bases. This CDR3 comprises 17 residues. V gave up 0 bases and J gave up 2 bases; unmatched junction bases: 8. Germline loops: CDR1 SGHTA, CDR2 FQGNSA. The entire variable domain, with the rest obtained from reference TRBV7-2 and TRBJ1-2, is as follows: GAGVSQSPSNKVTEKGKDVELRCDPISGHTALYWYRQSLGQGLEFLIYFQGNSAPDKSGLPSDRFSAERTGGSVSTLTIQRTQQEDSAVYLCASSLAPGQGWNYGYTFGSGTRLTVV.

The CDR3 region is CASSPDQSNEQFF. Here the CDR3 DNA reads TGTGCCAGCTCACCGGACCAAAGCAATGAGCAGTTCTTC. This chain joins TRBV18 and TRBJ2-1, with D unclear. Germline CDR1 and CDR2: KGHSH and LQKENI. The germline V and J ends were trimmed by 3 bases and 6 bases, with 9 bases remaining between them. This CDR3 comprises 13 residues.

This clone has just one count. The chain combines TRBV25-1 with TRBJ2-5, with 11 bases lining up with TRBD2. Per germline, CDR1 MGHDK and CDR2 SYGVNS. J lost 6 bases, V lost 7 bases, and 10 bases had no gene match. The CDR3 is made up of 15 amino acids. The CDR3 sequence is CASKTSGGPSKTQYF. In DNA, the CDR3 is TGTGCCAGCAAAACTAGCGGGGGACCATCAAAGACCCAGTACTTC. Full variable domain (rest looked up from reference TRBV25-1 and TRBJ2-5): EADIYQTPRYLVIGTGKKITLECSQTMGHDKMYWYQQDPGMELHLIHYSYGVNSTEKGDLSSESTVSRIRTEHFPLTLESARPSHTSQYLCASKTSGGPSKTQYFGPGTRLLVL.